This T cell receptor (beta chain) emerged from a study of blood T cell repertoires in COVID-19. Study-wide background: COVID-19 samples from acute and convalescent phases originated in the United States, Italy and Spain. T cells, B-cell-depleted T cells, or PBMCs provided the cDNA or gDNA that served as material.

This clone has just a few counts. The CDR3 consists of 14 residues. The germline V gene encodes CDR1 SNHLY and CDR2 FYNNEI. With V trimmed by 7 bases and J by 8 bases, 8 bases remained unmatched. In the original workflow: Amplified reference gene primers provided the basis for estimating nucleated cell counts. Only in-frame clones appear in the TCRdb table, and some are missing; sequencing was by immunoSEQ multiplex PCR. The DNA was the basis for D and trimming; V, J and clone size are from that table. The table lists 200,000 to 300,000 clones, approximately 86% of them singletons. Patients at the Seattle site were enrolled during active infection and followed longitudinally.

The chain employs TRBV2 and TRBJ1-6; 7 bases fit TRBD1. Sequencing used peripheral blood. This TCR derives from a woman aged 55-69 years with COVID-19, enrolled during active disease. The CDR3: CASKFDRVDSPLHF. The CDR3 DNA follows: TGTGCCAGCAAATTCGACAGGGTGGATTCACCCCTCCACTTT.